This entry lists 29 T cell receptor beta chains sequenced from one sample in a study of blood T cells in healthy people across ages. Combining a sample-barcoded 5' primer with a J-beta primer mix, a second PCR ran for roughly 7 to 12 cycles. Each CDR3 protein is one row after TCRdb ran MiXCR on the 5' RACE reads. The sample comprises about 670,000 distinct CDR3 sequences, around 41% of which are singletons, and 25% to 30% rests with the top ten. The sequenced sample consisted of blood. These receptors all stem from an elderly man in good health.

This clonotype has just a few counts. The chain joins TRBV7-2 to TRBJ2-5, with TRBD2 matching over 15 bases. The CDR3 is made up of 17 amino acids. Germline V lookup: CDR1 SGHTA, CDR2 FQGNSA. The trim removed 5 bases at V and 5 bases at J, leaving 9 bases unmatched. The CDR3, as DNA: TGTGCCAGCAGCGCCCAGCCCGGGACTAGCGGGAGGGAGACCCAGTACTTC. Residues: CASSAQPGTSGRETQYF.

This chain links TRBV7-6 with TRBJ2-1; 9 bases align to TRBD1. The CDR3 has 15 amino acids. From germline, CDR1 is SGHVS and CDR2 FNYEAQ. Germline trimming cut 3 bases from V and 4 bases from J; bases unmatched to any gene: 4. In DNA form, the CDR3 reads TGTGCCAGCAGCTTCCCGGGACAGGGTTACAATGAGCAGTTCTTC. This translates into CASSFPGQGYNEQFF.

The chain uses TRBV4-2 and TRBJ2-1, with 10 bases fitting TRBD2. The CDR3 runs 18 residues. The V gene end was trimmed by 1 base and the J gene end by 0 bases; junction bases not matched to a gene: 6. Germline-derived CDR1 and CDR2 are LGHNA and YNFKEQ. The CDR3 DNA reads TGTGCCAGCAGCCAAGGGGCTAGCGGGGGTACCTCCTACAATGAGCAGTTCTTC. It is translated as CASSQGASGGTSYNEQFF.

This chain uses TRBV4-3 with TRBJ2-6; the match to TRBD2 covers 8 bases. The CDR3 length is 17 residues. The germline V gene encodes CDR1 LGHNA and CDR2 YSLEER. Unmatched junction bases numbered 3, after V lost 0 bases and J lost 2 bases. The CDR3 DNA follows: TGCGCCAGCAGCCAAGATCGGGGGGGCGCTGGGGCCAACGTCCTGACTTTC. As protein: CASSQDRGGAGANVLTF.

The chain joins TRBV28 to TRBJ2-7; 9 bases are shared with TRBD2. The CDR3 extends over 15 amino acids. V gave up 6 bases and J gave up 1 base; unmatched junction bases: 7. In germline, CDR1 is MDHEN, CDR2 SYDVKM. CDR3 nucleotides: TGTGCCAGCAGCACCCCGGGACTAGCTTCCTACGAGCAGTACTTC. Translating gives CASSTPGLASYEQYF.

V and J are TRBV29-1 and TRBJ2-5; the D is unclear. The tail of the sequence fits TRBJ2-7 better, so the J call may be wrong. The germline CDR1 and CDR2 sequences are SQVTM and ANQGSEA. There are 12 residues in the CDR3. The CDR3 sequence: CSVAISRYEQYF. In DNA form, the CDR3 reads TGCAGCGTTGCAATCAGCCGGTACGAGCAGTACTTC.

This clonotype was seen more than once but under ten times. The V call is TRBV7-2, the J call TRBJ1-6; no definite D call. V was pared by 4 bases and J by 7 bases, with 17 bases between. The length of the CDR3 is 16 residues. CDR1 SGHTA and CDR2 FQGNSA come from the germline V gene. In nucleotides, the CDR3 is TGTGCCAGCAGCTCAGACACAGTTAGGGCCAATTCACCCCTCCACTTT. Its protein is CASSSDTVRANSPLHF.

This chain links TRBV7-2 with TRBJ2-1, with 8 bases fitting TRBD1. The V and J ends lost 7 bases and 2 bases, in that order; junction bases with no gene match: 4. Germline V lookup: CDR1 SGHTA, CDR2 FQGNSA. This CDR3 contains 14 residues. The CDR3 sequence: CASTLDRAYNEQFF. CDR3 nucleotide sequence: TGTGCCAGCACCTTGGACAGGGCCTACAATGAGCAGTTCTTC.

The CDR3 loop reads CASSRQPGQGYEQYF. CDR3 nucleotide sequence: TGTGCCAGCTCACGCCAACCGGGACAGGGTTACGAGCAGTACTTC. The chain employs TRBV18 and TRBJ2-7, with 9 bases lining up with TRBD1. CDR3 length: 15 amino acids. With V trimmed by 4 bases and J by 4 bases, 8 bases remained unmatched. From germline, CDR1 is KGHSH and CDR2 LQKENI. Looking up the rest from reference TRBV18 and TRBJ2-7 gives the full variable domain: NAGVMQNPRHLVRRRGQEARLRCSPMKGHSHVYWYRQLPEEGLKFMVYLQKENIIDESGMPKERFSAEFPKEGPSILRIQQVVRGDSAAYFCASSRQPGQGYEQYFGPGTRLTVT.

The J gene is TRBJ2-4, the V gene TRBV15; 13 bases fit TRBD2. The CDR3 has 19 amino acids. The germline gives CDR1 LNHNV, CDR2 YYDKDF (reference sequence). Trimming cost V 0 bases and J 0 bases; bases outside gene matches: 5. CDR3: CATSREVGLAGIAKNIQYF. The CDR3 coding sequence is TGTGCCACCAGCAGAGAAGTGGGACTAGCGGGGATAGCCAAAAACATTCAGTACTTC.

V usage is TRBV7-2 and J usage is TRBJ2-7; TRBD2 matches at 7 bases. V shed 3 bases and J 11 bases; nucleotides not matched to a gene: 4. CDR1 is SGHTA and CDR2 is FQGNSA in the germline V gene. The length of the CDR3 is 11 residues. CDR3 nucleotides: TGTGCCAGCAGCTTGGGGGGGGTCGAGTACTTC. It yields the protein CASSLGGVEYF.

This clonotype has a handful of counts. V is TRBV20-1 and J is TRBJ1-2, with TRBD1 identical over 9 bases. This CDR3 has 13 amino acids. The trim removed 3 bases at V and 5 bases at J, leaving 4 bases unmatched. Germline loops: CDR1 DFQATT, CDR2 SNEGSKA (reference sequence). In DNA, the CDR3 is TGCAGTGCTAGGACAGGGGGAGATTATGGCTACACCTTC. It codes for CSARTGGDYGYTF.

The chain joins TRBV7-9 to TRBJ2-7, with 7 bases identical to TRBD2. This CDR3 region has 18 residues. V lost 2 bases, J lost 4 bases, and 17 bases stayed unmatched. Germline V gene data show CDR1 as SEHNR and CDR2 as FQNEAQ (reference sequence). CDR3 region: CASSLRAPSAGVGYEQYF. DNA of the CDR3: TGTGCCAGCAGCTTAAGGGCTCCGTCGGCGGGAGTTGGGTACGAGCAGTACTTC.

The chain combines TRBV6-1 with TRBJ2-1; tentative D call: TRBD2 (5 bases). Germline V CDR1 and CDR2: MNHNS, SASEGT. Trimming shortened V by 6 bases and J by 5 bases, and 20 bases separated the two germline ends. The CDR3 runs 16 residues. The CDR3 DNA follows: TGTGCCAGCAGGAAGGTACGTGGGAGTAACCACAATGAGCAGTTCTTC. It codes for CASRKVRGSNHNEQFF.

The chain carries TRBV7-3 and TRBJ2-1; TRBD1 might be the D (7 bases). This CDR3 has 14 amino acids. With 4 bases removed from V and 7 bases from J, the gap between germline ends came to 14 bases. Germline CDR1 and CDR2: SGHTA and FQGTGA. Here the CDR3 reads CASSWRGPGNEQFF. The CDR3 nucleotides are TGTGCCAGCAGCTGGAGGGGGCCGGGGAATGAGCAGTTCTTC.

J is TRBJ2-3 and V is TRBV29-1; no reliable D call. With 3 bases removed from V and 5 bases from J, the gap between germline ends came to 6 bases. CDR3 length equals 11 residues. CDR1 SQVTM and CDR2 ANQGSEA come from the germline V gene. Here the CDR3 DNA reads TGCAGCGTTGATTCCATAGATACGCAGTATTTT. Protein product: CSVDSIDTQYF.

This clonotype has a count of ten or more. The chain combines TRBV4-3 with TRBJ2-5, with 10 bases lining up with TRBD2. CDR3 size: 16 residues. The ends lost 0 bases at V and 4 bases at J; junction bases unmatched: 5. The V gene's germline CDR1 is LGHNA and CDR2 YSLEER. CDR3 nucleotide sequence: TGCGCCAGCAGCCAAGACGGGGTAGCGGGGGGAGAGACCCAGTACTTC. Translating it yields CASSQDGVAGGETQYF.

V gene TRBV12-3 or TRBV12-4 combines with J gene TRBJ2-6; D remains unclear. This CDR3 region has 16 residues. V lost 6 bases, J lost 0 bases, and 12 bases lay in between. The CDR3 bases are TGTGCCAGCAGCCCTACAACGAGCTCTGGGGCCAACGTCCTGACTTTC. Its translation: CASSPTTSSGANVLTF.

This clonotype occurred a few times. The chain is built from TRBV20-1 and TRBJ1-5; weak D call: TRBD1 (5 bases). Trimming cost V 3 bases and J 2 bases, with 11 bases left between them. CDR1 DFQATT and CDR2 SNEGSKA come from the germline V gene (reference sequence). The CDR3 has 14 residues. The CDR3 nucleotides are TGCAGTGCTAGTTCGGGGGTTGGCAATCAGCCCCAGCATTTT. Protein sequence: CSASSGVGNQPQHF.

CDR3 amino acids: CSARDWSGESYEQYF. In nucleotides, the CDR3 is TGCAGTGCTAGAGATTGGAGCGGGGAGTCCTACGAGCAGTACTTC. The V gene is TRBV20-1, the J gene TRBJ2-7, with 7 bases matching TRBD2. Trimming cost V 0 bases and J 1 base; bases outside gene matches: 6. The CDR3 has 15 residues. In germline, CDR1 is DFQATT, CDR2 SNEGSKA (reference sequence).

V is TRBV2 and J is TRBJ1-1; D is undetermined. In germline, CDR1 is SNHLY, CDR2 FYNNEI. This CDR3 has 13 amino acids. Between the trimmed V and J ends, which lost 5 bases and 10 bases, there was a span of 17 bases. Here the CDR3 DNA reads TGTGCCAGCAGTATAAGTCGACCTCTGCCAGCTTTCTTT. It specifies CASSISRPLPAFF.

The V gene is TRBV20-1, the J gene TRBJ1-5, with D perhaps matching TRBD1 (5 bases). The CDR3 has 14 amino acids. CDR1 is DFQATT and CDR2 is SNEGSKA in the germline V gene (reference sequence). The V and J ends lost 0 bases and 5 bases respectively, with 11 bases between them. CDR3 sequence: CSARDKGLDQPQHF. The CDR3 region has the DNA TGCAGTGCTAGAGATAAGGGACTGGATCAGCCCCAGCATTTT.

This clonotype showed up just a few times. The V gene is TRBV18, the J gene TRBJ1-1; 7 bases map to TRBD1. The CDR3 sequence is 15 residues long. V was pared by 6 bases and J by 1 base, with 8 bases of the junction left unmatched. Germline V lookup: CDR1 KGHSH, CDR2 LQKENI. CDR3 sequence reads: CASSQQGMRNTEAFF. The CDR3, as DNA: TGTGCCAGCTCGCAACAGGGGATGAGGAACACTGAAGCTTTCTTT.

This clonotype was observed a single time. Written as DNA, the CDR3 is TGTGCCAGCAGCCCAAGGTGGGTGGATCAGCCCCAGCATTTT. Translation: CASSPRWVDQPQHF. J is TRBJ1-5 and V is TRBV27; D is unclear. The germline gives CDR1 MNHEY, CDR2 SMNVEV (reference sequence). Between the trimmed V and J ends, which lost 6 bases and 5 bases, there was a span of 14 bases. The CDR3 has 14 amino acids.

This chain links TRBV5-4 with TRBJ2-3; the D is unclear. V lost 3 bases to trimming and J lost 0 bases, with 14 bases between them. Per germline, CDR1 SGHNT and CDR2 YYREEE (reference sequence). The CDR3 runs 16 residues. CDR3 nucleotide sequence: TGTGCCAGCAGCTCCGACATCACCCCTAGCACAGATACGCAGTATTTT. This encodes CASSSDITPSTDTQYF.

The CDR3 nucleotides are TGCGCCAGCAGAAGGACAGGGGGTGAGACCCAGTACTTC. Translation: CASRRTGGETQYF. V and J are TRBV10-2 and TRBJ2-5; 10 nucleotides align to TRBD1. Germline assignment: CDR1 WSHSY and CDR2 SAAADI. This CDR3 region has 13 residues. The V segment lost 6 bases and the J segment 5 bases; nucleotides outside the gene matches: 3.

The chain carries TRBV6-2 or TRBV6-3 and TRBJ1-2; tentatively, D is TRBD1 (5 bases). The CDR3 runs to 15 residues. The V gene lost 0 bases and the J gene lost 7 bases, with 15 bases spanning the gap. The germline gives CDR1 MNHEY, CDR2 SVGEGT. Here the CDR3 reads CASSYSRGREAGYTF. DNA for the CDR3: TGTGCCAGCAGTTACTCGAGGGGCAGGGAAGCTGGCTACACCTTC.

Written as DNA, the CDR3 is TGTGCCAGCAGTTCTGGGACAGCCGCGAACACCGGGGAGCTGTTTTTT. Translating gives CASSSGTAANTGELFF. The chain is built from TRBV2 and TRBJ2-2; 7 nucleotides match TRBD1. Germline V gives CDR1 SNHLY, CDR2 FYNNEI. The CDR3 consists of 16 residues. With 5 bases clipped from V and 0 bases from J, the junction kept 6 bases outside the gene matches.

The CDR3 region is CASRSLFANTEAFF. In DNA form, the CDR3 reads TGTGCCAGCAGATCCCTTTTTGCGAACACTGAAGCTTTCTTT. The V gene is TRBV27, the J gene TRBJ1-1, with D hard to call. V lost 6 bases and J lost 1, with 12 bases in between. There are 14 residues in the CDR3. Germline V gene data show CDR1 as MNHEY and CDR2 as SMNVEV (reference sequence).